The 3 T cell receptor beta chains below all came from one sample that was sequenced in a study of beta chain features in type 1 diabetes. Expressed TCRB transcripts were sequenced because the isolated RNA had all been reverse transcribed beforehand. Here immunoSEQ multiplex PCR was the method, and the copy in TCRdb shows in-frame clones only, minus some. The table lists some 140,000 clones, 9% to 9.5% of them singletons. Sample: central memory CD4+ T cells from blood. The receptors were gathered from a man aged 18 to 35 in good health.

This clone was seen a few times. This chain connects TRBV15 to TRBJ1-5; 7 bases fit TRBD1. With 1 base clipped from V and 2 bases from J, the junction kept 8 bases outside the gene matches. The length of the CDR3 is 17 residues. CDR1 is LNHNV and CDR2 is YYDKDF in the germline V gene (reference sequence). CDR3 protein: CATSRVKQGTGNQPQHF. The CDR3 coding sequence is TGTGCCACCAGCAGAGTTAAACAGGGGACGGGCAATCAGCCCCAGCATTTT.

The chain combines TRBV7-2 with TRBJ2-5, with 9 bases lining up with TRBD2. Germline lookup yields CDR1 SGHTA and CDR2 FQGNSA. The CDR3 extends over 15 amino acids. V lost 1 base and J lost 3; bases outside the gene matches: 3. Here the CDR3 DNA reads TGTGCCAGCAGCTTAGGACTAGCGGACAAAGAGACCCAGTACTTC. It translates to CASSLGLADKETQYF.

The V call is TRBV9, the J call TRBJ2-1, with 10 bases lining up with TRBD2. J lost 2 bases, V lost 4 bases, and 3 bases had no gene match. The CDR3 has 15 residues. Germline loops: CDR1 SGDLS, CDR2 YYNGEE. The CDR3 DNA sequence: TGTGCCAGCAGCCGGAGCGGGGGGGCCTACAATGAGCAGTTCTTC. Its protein product is CASSRSGGAYNEQFF.